The entry below gives a single TCR beta chain sequence along with its context. Per the original data handling: Amplification of reference gene primers provided the estimated nucleated cell counts. The assay was immunoSEQ multiplex PCR, and TCRdb's table has in-frame clones only and misses some. That table gives V, J and clone size, and the DNA gave D and trimming. The sample includes tens of thousands of clones, roughly three quarters of them seen just once. Germline-derived CDR1 and CDR2 are LNHDA and SQIVND (reference sequence). Trimming removed 7 bases at V and 4 bases at J, with 13 bases between. The CDR3 runs 14 residues. These data belong to a study of blood T cell repertoires in COVID-19. Background on the study: PBMCs, B-cell-depleted T cells, or T cells provided the cDNA or gDNA that made up the material.

Sequences were obtained from peripheral blood. This sequence originates from a man between 70 and 80 years old with acute or convalescent COVID-19. The V gene is TRBV19, the J gene TRBJ2-2; D not certain. CDR3 coding DNA: TGTGCCAGTATGGGCTTCATGGGCACCGGGGAGCTGTTTTTT. Residues: CASMGFMGTGELFF.